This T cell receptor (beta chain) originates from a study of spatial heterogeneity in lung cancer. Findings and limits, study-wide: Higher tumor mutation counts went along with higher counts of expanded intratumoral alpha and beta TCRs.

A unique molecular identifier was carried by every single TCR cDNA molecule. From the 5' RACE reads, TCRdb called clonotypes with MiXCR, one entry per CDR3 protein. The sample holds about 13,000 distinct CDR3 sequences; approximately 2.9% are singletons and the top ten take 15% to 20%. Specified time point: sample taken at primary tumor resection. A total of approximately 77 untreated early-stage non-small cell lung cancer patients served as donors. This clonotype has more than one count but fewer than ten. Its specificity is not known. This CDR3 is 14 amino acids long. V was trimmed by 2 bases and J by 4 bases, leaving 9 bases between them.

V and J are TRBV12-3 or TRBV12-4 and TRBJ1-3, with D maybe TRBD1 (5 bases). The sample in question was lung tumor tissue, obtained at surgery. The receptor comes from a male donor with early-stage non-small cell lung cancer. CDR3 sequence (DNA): TGTGCCAGCAGTTTACAGGGTGCAGGAAACACCATATATTTT. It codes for CASSLQGAGNTIYF.